The rows below give T cell receptor beta chains drawn from one sample of a study of cytomegalovirus exposure and HLA in healthy donors. Clones were sequenced by immunoSEQ multiplex PCR, and TCRdb holds only the in-frame ones, with some missing. The table has about 180,000 clones, 85% seen once. Sample: PBMCs. These receptors originate from a boy younger than 10 in good health and CMV-seronegative. CDR3s include the opening cysteine and the closing phenylalanine or tryptophan. D genes are given only for firm matches. Not all rows give a size; the values are once, few, many and, for expanded clones, a class.

>TRBV15|-|TRBJ2-1|few
TGTGCCACCAGCAGAACTAGAACCCTCGACAATGAGCAGTTCTTC
CATSRTRTLDNEQFF
>TRBV10-3|-|TRBJ1-6|-
TGTGCCATCAGTGAGTGGCAGGCGTCGAGTTCACCCCTCCACTTT
CAISEWQASSSPLHF
>TRBV7-6|-|TRBJ2-1|-
TGTGCCAGCAGCTTAAGTGGGCTAACGCTCGAGCAGTTCTTC
CASSLSGLTLEQFF
>TRBV5-1|-|TRBJ2-1|-
TGCGCCAGCAGCTCGAGGCCCAATGAGCAGTTCTTC
CASSSRPNEQFF
>TRBV5-1|-|TRBJ2-3|few
TGCGCCAGCAGCCCGGATCCAGGGACAGATACGCAGTATTTT
CASSPDPGTDTQYF
>TRBV27|-|TRBJ1-3|-
TGTGCCAGCAGGTCCCTCACGCGGAGAAACACCATATATTTT
CASRSLTRRNTIYF
>TRBV11-2|-|TRBJ1-2|-
TGTGCCAGCAGCTTGGGGGGGGCAGGGGAGATCCTCTATGGCTACACCTTC
CASSLGGAGEILYGYTF
>TRBV7-2|-|TRBJ2-7|-
TGTGCCAGCAGCTTAGGGTCCAGGTTCGAGCAGTACTTC
CASSLGSRFEQYF
>TRBV25-1|TRBD1|TRBJ2-7|-
TGTGCCAGCAGCCTGGCCACAGGGGATTACGAGCAGTACTTC
CASSLATGDYEQYF
>TRBV5-8|TRBD1|TRBJ1-5|-
TGTGCCAGCAGCCCAGGGACAGTCAATCAGCCCCAGCATTTT
CASSPGTVNQPQHF
>TRBV5-4|-|TRBJ2-2|-
TGTGCCAGCAGCTTGGCACGAGATGGCGGGGAGCTGTTTTTT
CASSLARDGGELFF
>TRBV30|-|TRBJ1-2|-
TGTGCCTGGGGGCCAGGGGACCCGTCTTATGGCTACACCTTC
CAWGPGDPSYGYTF
>TRBV2|TRBD2|TRBJ2-2|-
TGTGCCAGCAGTGAAGTACTAGCGGGCGGGGAGCTGTTTTTT
CASSEVLAGGELFF
>TRBV28|-|TRBJ1-3|-
TGTGCCAGCAGTTTATCAGGGTTGGGTGGAAACACCATATATTTT
CASSLSGLGGNTIYF
>TRBV29-1|-|TRBJ2-5|-
TGCAGCGTTGAGAGGGGAGGACTGTACTTC
CSVERGGLYF
>TRBV2|-|TRBJ1-3|-
TGTGCCAGCAGCCATGAGGGGGAGGGAAACACCATATATTTT
CASSHEGEGNTIYF
>TRBV7-3|TRBD2|TRBJ2-1|-
TGTGCCAGCAGCGAGGGGACTAGCGGGAGTAATGAGCAGTTCTTC
CASSEGTSGSNEQFF
>TRBV2|TRBD2|TRBJ2-1|-
TGTGCCAGCAGGTTCGGGGAGGGCCCCTACAATGAGCAGTTCTTC
CASRFGEGPYNEQFF
>TRBV28|-|TRBJ2-3|-
TGTGCCAGCAGTTTTGACCCCCTAGTTAGCACAGATACGCAGTATTTT
CASSFDPLVSTDTQYF
>TRBV5-6|-|TRBJ1-5|few
TGTGCCAGCAGCTTTCAGGGACTCAGTCAGCCCCAGCATTTT
CASSFQGLSQPQHF
>TRBV7-9|-|TRBJ1-2|-
TGTGCCAGCAGCTTTAAGACAGTTAACTATGGCTACACCTTC
CASSFKTVNYGYTF
>TRBV29-1|-|TRBJ2-7|-
TGCAGCGTTGATGGAGGAGGGTCGGACGAGCAGTACTTC
CSVDGGGSDEQYF
>TRBV6-1|-|TRBJ1-1|-
TGTGCCTCATCTACGGGGTGGGGCACTGAAGCTTTCTTT
CASSTGWGTEAFF
>TRBV7-9|-|TRBJ2-1|few
TGTGCCAGCAGCCCCCCCCGGACACCGAATGAGCAGTTCTTC
CASSPPRTPNEQFF
>TRBV7-8|-|TRBJ2-3|-
TGTGCCAGCAGCTTGCAGGGCAGGGGAACTAGCACAGATACGCAGTATTTT
CASSLQGRGTSTDTQYF
>TRBV28|-|TRBJ1-2|-
TGTGCCAGCAGGGCCAGACAGGTTAAGGCCTATGGCTACACCTTC
CASRARQVKAYGYTF
>TRBV5-8|TRBD2|TRBJ2-3|-
TGTGCCAGCAGCCCCGGGATAGCGGGGAACACAGATACGCAGTATTTT
CASSPGIAGNTDTQYF
>TRBV7-9|-|TRBJ1-1|-
TGTGCCAGCAGCCCAGGGGACACTGAAGCTTTCTTT
CASSPGDTEAFF
>TRBV6-1|TRBD1|TRBJ2-5|-
TGTGCCAGTGCGGACAGGGACGGAGAGACCCAGTACTTC
CASADRDGETQYF
>TRBV15|-|TRBJ2-5|-
TGTGCCACCAGCAGGTTAACTAGCCAAGAGACCCAGTACTTC
CATSRLTSQETQYF
>TRBV12-5|TRBD2|TRBJ2-1|-
TGTGCTAGTGGTTTGACTAGCGGGCGGACTGAGCAGTTCTTC
CASGLTSGRTEQFF
>TRBV6-6|-|TRBJ2-2|-
TGTGCCAGCAGTTACTCAAAGTGGGCGGGGGAGCTGTTTTTT
CASSYSKWAGELFF
>TRBV9|-|TRBJ1-2|-
TGTGCCAGCAGCGTAGGATCCCTTTCGGCTAACTATGGCTACACCTTC
CASSVGSLSANYGYTF
>TRBV7-2|-|TRBJ2-5|-
TGTGCCAGCAGCTTAAAGAGGATGGGTAGAGAGACCCAGTACTTC
CASSLKRMGRETQYF
>TRBV19|-|TRBJ2-1|once
TGTGCCAGTAGTATCGGTCAGGTTCTCTACAATGAGCAGTTCTTC
CASSIGQVLYNEQFF
>TRBV4-2|-|TRBJ2-3|-
TGTGCCAGCAGCCAAGATAGAAGGCGGAAGAGCACAGATACGCAGTATTTT
CASSQDRRRKSTDTQYF
>TRBV5-6|-|TRBJ2-3|-
TGTGCCAGCAGCCTCAACGGGGGCACAGATACGCAGTATTTT
CASSLNGGTDTQYF
>TRBV28|TRBD1|TRBJ1-1|-
TGTGCCAGCACCAGACAGGGGGGGAGCACTGAAGCTTTCTTT
CASTRQGGSTEAFF